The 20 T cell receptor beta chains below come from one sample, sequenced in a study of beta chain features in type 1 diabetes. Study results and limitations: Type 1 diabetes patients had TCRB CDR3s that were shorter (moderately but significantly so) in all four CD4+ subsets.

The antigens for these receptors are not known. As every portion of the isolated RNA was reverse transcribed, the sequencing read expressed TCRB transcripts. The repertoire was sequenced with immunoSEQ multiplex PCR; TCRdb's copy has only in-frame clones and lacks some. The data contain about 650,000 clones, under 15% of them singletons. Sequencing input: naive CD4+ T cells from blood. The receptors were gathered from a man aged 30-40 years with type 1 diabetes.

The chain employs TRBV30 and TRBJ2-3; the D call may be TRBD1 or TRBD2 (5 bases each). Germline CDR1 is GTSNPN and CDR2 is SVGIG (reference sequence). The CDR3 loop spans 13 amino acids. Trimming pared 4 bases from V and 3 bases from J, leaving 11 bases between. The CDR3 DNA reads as TGTGCCTGGAAGTTTGGGACGACAGATACGCAGTATTTT. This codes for CAWKFGTTDTQYF. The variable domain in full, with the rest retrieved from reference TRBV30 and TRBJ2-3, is SQTIHQWPATLVQPVGSPLSLECTVEGTSNPNLYWYRQAAGRGLQLLFYSVGIGQISSEVPQNLSASRPQDRQFILSSKKLLLSDSGFYLCAWKFGTTDTQYFGPGTRLTVL.

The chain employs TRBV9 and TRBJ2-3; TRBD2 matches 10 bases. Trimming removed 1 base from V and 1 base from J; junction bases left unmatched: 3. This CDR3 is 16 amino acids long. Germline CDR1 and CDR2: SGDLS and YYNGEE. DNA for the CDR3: TGTGCCAGCAGCGTAAGAGGGACTAGCGGCACAGATACGCAGTATTTT. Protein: CASSVRGTSGTDTQYF.

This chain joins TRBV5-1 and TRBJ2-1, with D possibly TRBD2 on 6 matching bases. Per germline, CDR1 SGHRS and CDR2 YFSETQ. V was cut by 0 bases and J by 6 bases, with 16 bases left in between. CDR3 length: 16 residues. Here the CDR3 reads CASSLGWRGGSNEQFF. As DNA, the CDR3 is TGCGCCAGCAGCTTGGGATGGCGGGGTGGAAGCAATGAGCAGTTCTTC. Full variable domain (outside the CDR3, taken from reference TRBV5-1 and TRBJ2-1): KAGVTQTPRYLIKTRGQQVTLSCSPISGHRSVSWYQQTPGQGLQFLFEYFSETQRNKGNFPGRFSGRQFSNSRSEMNVSTLELGDSALYLCASSLGWRGGSNEQFFGPGTRLTVL.

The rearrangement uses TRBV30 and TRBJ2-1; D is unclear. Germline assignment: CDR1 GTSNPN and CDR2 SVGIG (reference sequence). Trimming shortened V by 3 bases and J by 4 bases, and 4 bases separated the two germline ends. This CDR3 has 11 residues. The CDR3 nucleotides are TGTGCCTGGAGCCAATACAATGAGCAGTTCTTC. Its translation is CAWSQYNEQFF.

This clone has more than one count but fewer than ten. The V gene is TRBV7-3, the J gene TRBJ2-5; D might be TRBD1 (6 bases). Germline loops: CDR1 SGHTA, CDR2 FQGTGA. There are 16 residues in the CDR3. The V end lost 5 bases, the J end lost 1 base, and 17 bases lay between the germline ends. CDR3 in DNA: TGTGCCAGCAGCCCCTCCGGGACACCAGGCCAAGAGACCCAGTACTTC. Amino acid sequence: CASSPSGTPGQETQYF.

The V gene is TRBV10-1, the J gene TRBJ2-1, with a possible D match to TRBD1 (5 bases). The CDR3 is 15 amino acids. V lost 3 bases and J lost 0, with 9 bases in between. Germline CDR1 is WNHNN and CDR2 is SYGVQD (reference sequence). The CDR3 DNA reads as TGCGCCAGCAGTGAAACGCAGGGCTCCTACAATGAGCAGTTCTTC. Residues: CASSETQGSYNEQFF.

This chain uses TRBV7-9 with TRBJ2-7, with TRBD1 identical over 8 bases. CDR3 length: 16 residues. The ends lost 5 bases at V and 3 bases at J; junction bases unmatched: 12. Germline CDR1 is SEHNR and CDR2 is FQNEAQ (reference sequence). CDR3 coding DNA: TGTGCCAGCAGCGCGGACAGGGCCCTCCCCTTCTACGAGCAGTACTTC. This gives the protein CASSADRALPFYEQYF.

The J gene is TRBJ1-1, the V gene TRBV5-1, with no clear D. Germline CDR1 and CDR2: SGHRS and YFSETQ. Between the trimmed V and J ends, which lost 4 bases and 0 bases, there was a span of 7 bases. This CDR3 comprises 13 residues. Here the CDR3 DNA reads TGCGCCAGCAGCCGAGCACTGAACACTGAAGCTTTCTTT. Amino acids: CASSRALNTEAFF.

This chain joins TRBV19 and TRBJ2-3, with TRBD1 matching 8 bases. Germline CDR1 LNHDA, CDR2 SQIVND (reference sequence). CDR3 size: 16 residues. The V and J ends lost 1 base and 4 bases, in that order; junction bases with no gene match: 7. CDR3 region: CASSIVRTGYADTQYF. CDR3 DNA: TGTGCCAGTAGTATAGTAAGGACAGGGTACGCAGATACGCAGTATTTT.

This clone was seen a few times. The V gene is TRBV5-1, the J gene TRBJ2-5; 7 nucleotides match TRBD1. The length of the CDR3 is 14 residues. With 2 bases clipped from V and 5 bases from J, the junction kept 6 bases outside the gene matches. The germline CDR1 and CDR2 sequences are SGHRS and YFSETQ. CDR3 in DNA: TGCGCCAGCAGCTTCGGACAGGCTAAGGAGACCCAGTACTTC. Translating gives CASSFGQAKETQYF. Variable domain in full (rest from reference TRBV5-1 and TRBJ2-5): KAGVTQTPRYLIKTRGQQVTLSCSPISGHRSVSWYQQTPGQGLQFLFEYFSETQRNKGNFPGRFSGRQFSNSRSEMNVSTLELGDSALYLCASSFGQAKETQYFGPGTRLLVL.

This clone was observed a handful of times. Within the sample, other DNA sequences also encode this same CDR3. The chain's CDR3 is CASSLDTYGYTF. DNA of the CDR3: TGTGCCAGCAGCCTGGACACGTATGGCTACACCTTC. The chain has TRBV5-4 and TRBJ1-2, with D possibly matching TRBD1 (5 bases). V shed 4 bases and J shed 5 bases, with 9 bases lying between them. In germline, CDR1 is SGHNT, CDR2 YYREEE (reference sequence). This CDR3 comprises 12 residues.

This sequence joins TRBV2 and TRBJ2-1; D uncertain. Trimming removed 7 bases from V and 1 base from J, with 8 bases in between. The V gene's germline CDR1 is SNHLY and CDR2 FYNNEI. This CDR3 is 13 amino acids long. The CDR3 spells CASTDGSYNEQFF. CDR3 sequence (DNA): TGTGCCAGCACCGACGGTTCCTACAATGAGCAGTTCTTC.

CDR3 DNA sequence: TGTGCCAGCAGCTTGGGGGACCGGAGCTCCTATAATTCACCCCTCCACTTT. It encodes CASSLGDRSSYNSPLHF. The chain couples TRBV5-4 to TRBJ1-6, with D perhaps TRBD1 (5 bases). Germline CDR1 is SGHNT and CDR2 is YYREEE (reference sequence). The germline V and J ends were trimmed by 0 bases and 0 bases, with 10 bases remaining between them. The CDR3 is made up of 17 amino acids.

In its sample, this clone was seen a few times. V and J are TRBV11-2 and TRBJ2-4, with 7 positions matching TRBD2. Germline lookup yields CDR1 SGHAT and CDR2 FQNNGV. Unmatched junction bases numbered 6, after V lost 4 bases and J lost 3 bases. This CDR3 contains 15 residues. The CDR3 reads CASSWEGRGKNIQYF. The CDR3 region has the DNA TGTGCCAGCAGCTGGGAGGGGCGGGGCAAAAACATTCAGTACTTC.

This CDR3 reads CASKGDTGELFF. CDR3 coding DNA: TGTGCCAGCAAGGGGGACACCGGGGAGCTGTTTTTT. The chain is built from TRBV6-5 and TRBJ2-2, with D possibly being TRBD1 (6 bases). This CDR3 spans 12 amino acids. Trimming cost V 7 bases and J 3 bases, with 6 bases left between them. Per germline, CDR1 MNHEY and CDR2 SVGAGI.

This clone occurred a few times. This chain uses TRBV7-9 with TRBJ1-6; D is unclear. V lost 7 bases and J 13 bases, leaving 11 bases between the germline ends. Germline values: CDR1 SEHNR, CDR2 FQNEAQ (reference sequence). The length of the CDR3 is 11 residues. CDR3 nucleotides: TGTGCCAGCACATCAAACGGCCCCCTCCACTTT. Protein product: CASTSNGPLHF.

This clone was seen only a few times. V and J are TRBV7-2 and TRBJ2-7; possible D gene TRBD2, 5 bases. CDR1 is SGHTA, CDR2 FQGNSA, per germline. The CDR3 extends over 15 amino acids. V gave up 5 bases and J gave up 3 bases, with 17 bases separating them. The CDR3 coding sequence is TGTGCCAGCAGCCCGAGAGGGCCCCCTTTCTACGAGCAGTACTTC. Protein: CASSPRGPPFYEQYF. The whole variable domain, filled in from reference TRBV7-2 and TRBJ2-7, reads GAGVSQSPSNKVTEKGKDVELRCDPISGHTALYWYRQSLGQGLEFLIYFQGNSAPDKSGLPSDRFSAERTGGSVSTLTIQRTQQEDSAVYLCASSPRGPPFYEQYFGPGTRLTVT.

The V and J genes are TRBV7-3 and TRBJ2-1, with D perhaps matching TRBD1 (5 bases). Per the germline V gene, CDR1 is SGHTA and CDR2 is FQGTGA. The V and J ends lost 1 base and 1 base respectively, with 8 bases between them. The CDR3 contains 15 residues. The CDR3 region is CASSLSDRSYNEQFF. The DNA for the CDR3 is TGTGCCAGCAGCTTAAGCGACAGATCCTACAATGAGCAGTTCTTC.

This chain's CDR3 is CASRAGTINTGELFF. CDR3 sequence (DNA): TGTGCCAGCAGAGCCGGGACGATTAACACCGGGGAGCTGTTTTTT. This rearrangement joins TRBV2 to TRBJ2-2; D is possibly TRBD1 or TRBD2 (5 bases each). V was clipped by 6 bases and J by 2 bases, with 13 bases between them. The CDR3 contains 15 residues. Germline loops: CDR1 SNHLY, CDR2 FYNNEI.

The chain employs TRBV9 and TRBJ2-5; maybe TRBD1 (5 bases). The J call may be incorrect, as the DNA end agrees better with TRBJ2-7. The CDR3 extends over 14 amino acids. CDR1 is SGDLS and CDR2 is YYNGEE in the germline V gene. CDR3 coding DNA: TGTGCCAGCAGCGTAGCAGGGTATGTCGACGAGCAGTACTTC. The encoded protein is CASSVAGYVDEQYF.